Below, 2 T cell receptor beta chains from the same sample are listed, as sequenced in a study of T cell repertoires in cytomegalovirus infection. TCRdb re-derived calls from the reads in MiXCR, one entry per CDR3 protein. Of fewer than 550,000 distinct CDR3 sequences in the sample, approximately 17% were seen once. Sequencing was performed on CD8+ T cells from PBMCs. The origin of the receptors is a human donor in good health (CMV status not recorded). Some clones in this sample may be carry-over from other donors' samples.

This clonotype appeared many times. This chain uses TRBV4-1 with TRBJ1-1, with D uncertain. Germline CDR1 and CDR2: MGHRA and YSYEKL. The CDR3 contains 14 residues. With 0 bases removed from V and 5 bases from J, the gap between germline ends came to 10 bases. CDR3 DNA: TGCGCCAGCAGCCAAGATTTCGGGGTAACTGAAGCTTTCTTT. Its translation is CASSQDFGVTEAFF.

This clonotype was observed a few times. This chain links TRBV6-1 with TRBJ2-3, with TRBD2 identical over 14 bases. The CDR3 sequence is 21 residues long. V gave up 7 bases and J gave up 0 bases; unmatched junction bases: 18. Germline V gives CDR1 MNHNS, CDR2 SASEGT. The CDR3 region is CASTLRRLAGGDYPSTDTQYF. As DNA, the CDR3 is TGTGCCAGCACCTTAAGGAGACTAGCGGGAGGGGATTATCCTAGCACAGATACGCAGTATTTT.